These 27 T cell receptor beta chains came from one sample sequenced in a study of blood T cell repertoires in COVID-19. Only in-frame clones appear in the TCRdb table, and some are missing; sequencing was by immunoSEQ multiplex PCR. The top ten clones hold approximately 4% of a sample with roughly 240,000 clones, 85% to 90% of them seen once. The material sequenced was peripheral blood. The source is a man in his late teens or twenties with active or convalescent COVID-19.

V and J are TRBV24-1 and TRBJ1-2; TRBD1 matches at 7 bases. Germline trimming cut 4 bases from V and 8 bases from J; bases unmatched to any gene: 12. Germline loops: CDR1 KGHDR, CDR2 SFDVKD. The CDR3 runs to 15 residues. The CDR3 bases are TGTGCCACCAGTGACGGGACAGTTGCCTCGGGAGGCTACACCTTC. The encoded protein is CATSDGTVASGGYTF.

J is TRBJ1-5 and V is TRBV4-1, with 8 bases identical to TRBD1. Germline V gene data show CDR1 as MGHRA and CDR2 as YSYEKL. There are 15 residues in the CDR3. The V and J ends lost 6 bases and 6 bases, in that order; junction bases with no gene match: 10. The CDR3 nucleotides are TGCGCCAGCAGACACACAGGGGGAAGGGGTCAGCCCCAGCATTTT. It is translated as CASRHTGGRGQPQHF.

The J gene is TRBJ2-5, the V gene TRBV12-5; no firm D call. This CDR3 has 12 amino acids. V was pared by 5 bases and J by 3 bases, with 7 bases between. The V gene's germline CDR1 is LGHNT and CDR2 FRNRAP. This chain's CDR3 is CASGTYEETQYF. The CDR3 DNA sequence: TGTGCTAGTGGTACCTATGAAGAGACCCAGTACTTC.

This sequence joins TRBV11-2 and TRBJ2-1; maybe TRBD1 (5 bases). V lost 6 bases to trimming and J lost 9 bases, with 15 bases between them. CDR3 size: 13 residues. Germline V gene sequence: CDR1 SGHAT, CDR2 FQNNGV. CDR3 sequence reads: CASSTTGVSEQFF. For the CDR3, the DNA is TGTGCCAGCAGTACAACAGGTGTTAGTGAGCAGTTCTTC.

The rearrangement joins TRBV6-1 to TRBJ1-1; D ambiguous. CDR3 length: 13 residues. Germline V gene data show CDR1 as MNHNS and CDR2 as SASEGT. V gave up 3 bases and J gave up 1 base, with 6 bases separating them. This CDR3 is CASSEGENTEAFF. In nucleotides, the CDR3 is TGTGCCAGCAGTGAGGGAGAGAACACTGAAGCTTTCTTT.

The chain combines TRBV10-3 with TRBJ2-1, with D unclear. Germline loops: CDR1 ENHRY, CDR2 SYGVKD. The CDR3 totals 14 residues. V gave up 8 bases and J gave up 0 bases, with 11 bases separating them. The CDR3: CAIGGGSSYNEQFF. In DNA form, the CDR3 reads TGTGCCATCGGCGGCGGCAGCTCCTACAATGAGCAGTTCTTC.

V usage is TRBV9 and J usage is TRBJ2-1, with 13 bases identical to TRBD2. The CDR3 runs 21 residues. The V gene's germline CDR1 is SGDLS and CDR2 YYNGEE. The J segment lost 6 bases and the V segment lost 0 bases, leaving 18 bases of the junction unmatched. In DNA, the CDR3 is TGTGCCAGCAGCGTAGCCACCCCTCTAAGACTAGCGGGAGGTCAGGGCAATGAGCAGTTCTTC. Translated, it gives CASSVATPLRLAGGQGNEQFF.

The chain carries TRBV6-6 and TRBJ1-6; 7 bases map to TRBD1. V dropped 5 bases and J dropped 0; count of bases not matched to a gene: 7. Germline values: CDR1 MNHNY, CDR2 SVGAGI (reference sequence). The CDR3 extends over 17 amino acids. The CDR3 here is CASSPGQPSSYNSPLHF. The CDR3 coding sequence is TGTGCCAGCAGTCCGGGACAGCCGAGCTCCTATAATTCACCCCTCCACTTT.

This clone occurred a few times. The chain combines TRBV6-2 or TRBV6-3 with TRBJ1-2; perhaps TRBD1 as D (6 bases). The germline gives CDR1 MNHEY, CDR2 SVGEGT. This CDR3 has 13 residues. Trimming removed 4 bases from V and 4 bases from J, with 10 bases in between. The CDR3, as DNA: TGTGCCAGCAGTTTACAGGGAGCCTATGGCTACACCTTC. It codes for CASSLQGAYGYTF.

The rearrangement links TRBV2 to TRBJ1-5; the D is unclear. The germline gives CDR1 SNHLY, CDR2 FYNNEI. The V end lost 2 bases, the J end lost 3 bases, and 8 bases lay between the germline ends. The CDR3 is 14 residues long. The CDR3 sequence is CASSERRNNQPQHF. The CDR3 nucleotides read TGTGCCAGCAGTGAAAGGAGAAACAATCAGCCCCAGCATTTT.

Turning to this clone: Other nucleotide sequences from this sample produce the same CDR3. The rearrangement links TRBV11-3 to TRBJ1-3, with a tentative D call TRBD1 (5 bases). There are 14 residues in the CDR3. Trimming removed 3 bases at V and 0 bases at J, with 6 bases between. CDR1 is SGHNT and CDR2 is YENEEA in the germline V gene. This CDR3 reads CASSLGLSGNTIYF. The CDR3 DNA follows: TGTGCCAGCAGCTTGGGGCTCTCTGGAAACACCATATATTTT.

This clone was observed a single time. This chain connects TRBV28 to TRBJ1-4, with D possibly TRBD1 on 5 matching bases. Germline loops: CDR1 MDHEN, CDR2 SYDVKM. Trimming left V 2 bases short and J 5 bases short, with 6 bases between. This CDR3 is built from 13 residues. Here the CDR3 reads CASSLNRNEKLFF. For the CDR3, the DNA is TGTGCCAGCAGTTTAAACAGGAATGAAAAACTGTTTTTT.

This clone has more than one count but fewer than ten. The chain uses TRBV15 and TRBJ2-7, with TRBD2 matching over 7 bases. CDR1 is LNHNV and CDR2 is YYDKDF in the germline V gene (reference sequence). The CDR3 runs to 15 residues. J was trimmed by 7 bases and V by 0 bases; bases with no gene match: 9. The CDR3 DNA sequence: TGTGCCACCAGCAGAGATCGACCTCAAGCGGGGGAGCAGTACTTC. It encodes CATSRDRPQAGEQYF.

The chain uses TRBV11-2 and TRBJ2-5; maybe TRBD2 (6 bases). The CDR3 sequence is 15 residues long. Germline V gene data show CDR1 as SGHAT and CDR2 as FQNNGV. V gave up 2 bases and J gave up 3 bases, with 13 bases separating them. The CDR3 sequence is CASSLSGREEETQYF. CDR3 coding DNA: TGTGCCAGCAGCTTATCAGGGCGGGAAGAAGAGACCCAGTACTTC. Together with reference TRBV11-2 and TRBJ2-5, the CDR3 gives the full variable domain: EAGVAQSPRYKIIEKRQSVAFWCNPISGHATLYWYQQILGQGPKLLIQFQNNGVVDDSQLPKDRFSAERLKGVDSTLKIQPAKLEDSAVYLCASSLSGREEETQYFGPGTRLLVL.

The V gene is TRBV7-2, the J gene TRBJ2-7, with D perhaps TRBD1 (6 bases). V was clipped by 5 bases and J by 2 bases, with 19 bases between them. CDR3 size: 16 residues. The germline CDR1 and CDR2 sequences are SGHTA and FQGNSA. The CDR3 loop reads CASSEKARGHPYEQYF. In DNA, the CDR3 is TGTGCCAGCAGCGAAAAGGCCAGGGGCCACCCCTACGAGCAGTACTTC.

The J gene is TRBJ2-3, the V gene TRBV19, with TRBD2 matching 10 bases. The V and J ends lost 3 bases and 6 bases, in that order; junction bases with no gene match: 6. This CDR3 has 15 amino acids. CDR1 LNHDA and CDR2 SQIVND come from the germline V gene (reference sequence). CDR3 in amino acids: CASSIPTSGADTQYF. CDR3 coding DNA: TGTGCCAGTAGTATCCCAACTAGCGGGGCTGATACGCAGTATTTT.

To note about this clone: The same CDR3 is also encoded by other DNA sequences in this sample. This chain uses TRBV5-1 with TRBJ1-2, with 7 bases that match TRBD1. The CDR3 has 14 amino acids. Germline assignment: CDR1 SGHRS and CDR2 YFSETQ. V lost 0 bases, J lost 2 bases, and 1 base stayed unmatched. CDR3 loop: CASSLGDSNYGYTF. DNA for the CDR3: TGCGCCAGCAGCTTGGGGGACAGCAACTATGGCTACACCTTC.

The rearrangement joins TRBV4-1 to TRBJ1-2, with D hard to call. Per the germline V gene, CDR1 is MGHRA and CDR2 is YSYEKL. This CDR3 spans 16 amino acids. Trimming removed 0 bases at V and 6 bases at J, with 17 bases between. The DNA for the CDR3 is TGCGCCAGCAGCCAAGATCGAGGATCCCGTCCGGATGGCTACACCTTC. It specifies CASSQDRGSRPDGYTF.

This rearrangement joins TRBV6-6 to TRBJ2-7; D is perhaps TRBD1 (6 bases). The CDR3 spans 14 residues. Trimming took 5 bases from V and 0 from J, leaving 11 bases between them. CDR1 and CDR2 (germline): MNHNY, SVGAGI (reference sequence). In DNA form, the CDR3 reads TGTGCCAGCAGTCCCGGACAGAACTCCTACGAGCAGTACTTC. This encodes CASSPGQNSYEQYF.

The CDR3 reads CASSRQGGAGQPQHF. The CDR3 DNA reads as TGTGCCAGCAGTAGACAAGGGGGCGCGGGACAGCCCCAGCATTTT. This chain links TRBV6-6 with TRBJ1-5; 7 bases align to TRBD1. Germline V gene sequence: CDR1 MNHNY, CDR2 SVGAGI (reference sequence). This CDR3 contains 15 residues. The V and J ends lost 5 bases and 7 bases, in that order; junction bases with no gene match: 11.

The J gene is TRBJ2-1, the V gene TRBV7-9, with TRBD2 matching 11 bases. The V and J ends lost 5 bases and 4 bases, in that order; junction bases with no gene match: 4. The CDR3 runs 15 residues. The germline V gene has CDR1 SEHNR and CDR2 FQNEAQ (reference sequence). CDR3 sequence: CASSQGLADYNEQFF. The CDR3 DNA follows: TGTGCCAGCAGCCAGGGACTAGCGGATTACAATGAGCAGTTCTTC.

J is TRBJ2-5 and V is TRBV29-1; no definite D call. Germline V gene lookup returns CDR1 SQVTM and CDR2 ANQGSEA. This CDR3 contains 10 residues. V lost 7 bases, J lost 5 bases, and 8 bases lay in between. The CDR3 loop reads CSGATETQYF. As DNA, the CDR3 is TGCAGCGGGGCTACGGAGACCCAGTACTTC.

This chain joins TRBV28 and TRBJ1-2; unclear D gene. CDR3 size: 16 residues. Germline loops: CDR1 MDHEN, CDR2 SYDVKM. The V end lost 10 bases, the J end lost 5 bases, and 26 bases lay between the germline ends. The CDR3 protein is CATSSWRRPNEYGYTF. As DNA, the CDR3 is TGTGCCACCAGCAGTTGGCGGAGGCCAAACGAGTATGGCTACACCTTC.

The chain's CDR3 is CASSARWRQETQYF. CDR3 DNA: TGTGCCAGCAGCGCAAGATGGCGGCAAGAGACCCAGTACTTC. V usage is TRBV11-1 and J usage is TRBJ2-5; D ambiguous. This CDR3 contains 14 residues. Germline V gene sequence: CDR1 SGHAT, CDR2 FQDESV (reference sequence). The V gene lost 5 bases and the J gene lost 2 bases, with 12 bases spanning the gap.

This chain links TRBV5-1 with TRBJ2-5; D remains unclear. Germline V gives CDR1 SGHRS, CDR2 YFSETQ. The CDR3 spans 14 residues. V gave up 4 bases and J gave up 5 bases, with 15 bases separating them. The CDR3 loop reads CASSTRPSGETQYF. CDR3 nucleotides: TGCGCCAGCAGCACCAGACCCTCCGGGGAGACCCAGTACTTC. The complete variable domain, with remaining parts taken from reference TRBV5-1 and TRBJ2-5, reads KAGVTQTPRYLIKTRGQQVTLSCSPISGHRSVSWYQQTPGQGLQFLFEYFSETQRNKGNFPGRFSGRQFSNSRSEMNVSTLELGDSALYLCASSTRPSGETQYFGPGTRLLVL.

The J gene is TRBJ2-3, the V gene TRBV5-4; D possibly corresponds to TRBD2 (5 bases). The length of the CDR3 is 15 residues. Germline V gene data show CDR1 as SGHNT and CDR2 as YYREEE (reference sequence). The V gene lost 2 bases and the J gene lost 4 bases, with 14 bases spanning the gap. CDR3 nucleotides: TGTGCCAGCAGCTTTAATATTGCGGGTCCAGATACGCAGTATTTT. Translating it yields CASSFNIAGPDTQYF.

V usage is TRBV10-3 and J usage is TRBJ2-2, with 10 bases matching TRBD2. CDR1 and CDR2 from the germline V gene are ENHRY and SYGVKD. The CDR3 is 15 amino acids. The trim removed 6 bases at V and 2 bases at J, leaving 3 bases unmatched. CDR3 nucleotides: TGTGCCATCAGAGGGACTAGCGATAACACCGGGGAGCTGTTTTTT. This translates into CAIRGTSDNTGELFF.